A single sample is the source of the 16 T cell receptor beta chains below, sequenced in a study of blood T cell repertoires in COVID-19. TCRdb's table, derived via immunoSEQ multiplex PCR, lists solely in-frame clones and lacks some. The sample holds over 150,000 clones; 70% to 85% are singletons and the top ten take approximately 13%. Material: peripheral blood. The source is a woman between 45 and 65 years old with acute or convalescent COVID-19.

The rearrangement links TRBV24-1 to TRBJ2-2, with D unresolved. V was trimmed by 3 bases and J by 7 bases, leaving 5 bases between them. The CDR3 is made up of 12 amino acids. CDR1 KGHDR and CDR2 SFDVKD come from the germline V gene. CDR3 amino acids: CATSDLYGELFF. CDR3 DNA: TGTGCCACCAGTGATCTATACGGGGAGCTGTTTTTT.

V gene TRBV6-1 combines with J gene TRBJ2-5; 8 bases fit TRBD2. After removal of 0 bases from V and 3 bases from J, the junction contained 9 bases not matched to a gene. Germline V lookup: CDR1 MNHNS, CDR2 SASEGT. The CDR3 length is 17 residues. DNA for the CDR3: TGTGCCAGCAGTGAAGCGCTATTAGCGGGGACTAAAGAGACCCAGTACTTC. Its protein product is CASSEALLAGTKETQYF.

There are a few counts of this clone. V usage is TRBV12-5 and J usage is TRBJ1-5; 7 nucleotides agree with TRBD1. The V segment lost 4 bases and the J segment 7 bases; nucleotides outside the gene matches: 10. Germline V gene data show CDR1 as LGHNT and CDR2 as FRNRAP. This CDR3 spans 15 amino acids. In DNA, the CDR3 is TGTGCTAGTGGTTCTCCATCACAGGGGTCCCAGCCCCAGCATTTT. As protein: CASGSPSQGSQPQHF.

CDR3 DNA sequence: TGTGCCAGCAGTCCCTTTCCCTCAGGGATGGGCTCCTACAATGAGCAGTTCTTC. This gives the protein CASSPFPSGMGSYNEQFF. The chain links TRBV28 to TRBJ2-1, with TRBD1 as a possible D gene (5 bases). In germline, CDR1 is MDHEN, CDR2 SYDVKM. This CDR3 contains 18 residues. V lost 5 bases to trimming and J lost 0 bases, with 20 bases between them.

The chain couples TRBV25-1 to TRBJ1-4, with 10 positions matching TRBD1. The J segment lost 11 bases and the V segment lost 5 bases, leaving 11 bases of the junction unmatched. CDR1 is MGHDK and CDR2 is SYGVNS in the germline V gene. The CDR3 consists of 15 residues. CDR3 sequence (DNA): TGTGCCAGCAGTAGAGACAGGGGGCTCGGCGATAAACTGTTTTTT. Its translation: CASSRDRGLGDKLFF.

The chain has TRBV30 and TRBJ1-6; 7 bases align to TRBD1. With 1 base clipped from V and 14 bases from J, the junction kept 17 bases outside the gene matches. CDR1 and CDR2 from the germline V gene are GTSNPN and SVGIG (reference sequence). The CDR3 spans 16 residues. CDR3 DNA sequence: TGTGCCTGGAGTGCCTTGACAGGGAGAGGGGGTGCGACCCTCCACTTT. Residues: CAWSALTGRGGATLHF.

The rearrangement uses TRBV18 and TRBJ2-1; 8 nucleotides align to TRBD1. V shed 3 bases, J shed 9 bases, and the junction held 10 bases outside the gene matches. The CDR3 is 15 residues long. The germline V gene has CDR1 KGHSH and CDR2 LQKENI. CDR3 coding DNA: TGTGCCAGCTCACCCAACCCGGACAGGGCAAGTGAGCAGTTCTTC. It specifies CASSPNPDRASEQFF.

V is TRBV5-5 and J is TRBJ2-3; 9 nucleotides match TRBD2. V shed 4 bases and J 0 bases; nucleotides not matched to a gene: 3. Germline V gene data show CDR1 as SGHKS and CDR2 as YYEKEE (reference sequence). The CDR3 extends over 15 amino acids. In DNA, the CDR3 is TGTGCCAGCAGCAGCGGGACTAGCAGCACAGATACGCAGTATTTT. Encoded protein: CASSSGTSSTDTQYF.

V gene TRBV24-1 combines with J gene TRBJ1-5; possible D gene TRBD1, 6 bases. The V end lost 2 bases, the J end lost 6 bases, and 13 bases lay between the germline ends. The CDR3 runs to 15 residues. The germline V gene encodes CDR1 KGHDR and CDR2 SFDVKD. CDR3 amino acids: CATSDSAGVGQPQHF. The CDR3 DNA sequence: TGTGCCACCAGTGATTCGGCAGGGGTAGGTCAGCCCCAGCATTTT.

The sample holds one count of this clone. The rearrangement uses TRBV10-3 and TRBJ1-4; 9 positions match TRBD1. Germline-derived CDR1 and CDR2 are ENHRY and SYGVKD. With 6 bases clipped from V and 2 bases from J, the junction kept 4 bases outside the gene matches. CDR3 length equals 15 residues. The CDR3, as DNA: TGTGCCATCAGGAGGGGACAGGGCACTAATGAAAAACTGTTTTTT. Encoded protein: CAIRRGQGTNEKLFF.

As DNA, the CDR3 is TGTGCCAGCAGCGCGAGGGACAGCGTGACTAATTCACCCCTCCACTTT. This encodes CASSARDSVTNSPLHF. J is TRBJ1-6 and V is TRBV9; 7 bases are shared with TRBD1. The junction had 9 bases not matched to a gene; V was cut back by 3 bases and J by 6 bases. CDR3 length: 16 residues. The germline V gene has CDR1 SGDLS and CDR2 YYNGEE.

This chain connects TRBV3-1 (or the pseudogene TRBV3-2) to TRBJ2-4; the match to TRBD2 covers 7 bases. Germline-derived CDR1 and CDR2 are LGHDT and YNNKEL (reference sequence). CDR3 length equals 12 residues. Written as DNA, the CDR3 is TGTGCGGCGGGCTCTACGGGGGGCATTCAGTACTTC. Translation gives CAAGSTGGIQYF.

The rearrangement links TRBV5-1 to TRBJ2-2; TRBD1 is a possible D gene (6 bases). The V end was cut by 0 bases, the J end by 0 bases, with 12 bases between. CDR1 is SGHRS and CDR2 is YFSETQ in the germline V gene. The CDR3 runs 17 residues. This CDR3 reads CASSLGHRDPNTGELFF. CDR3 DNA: TGCGCCAGCAGCTTGGGGCACAGGGATCCGAACACCGGGGAGCTGTTTTTT.

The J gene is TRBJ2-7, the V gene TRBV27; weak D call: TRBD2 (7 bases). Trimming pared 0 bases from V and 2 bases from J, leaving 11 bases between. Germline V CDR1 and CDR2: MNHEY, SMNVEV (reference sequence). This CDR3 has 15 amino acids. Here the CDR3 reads CASSLSGGRTYEQYF. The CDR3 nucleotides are TGTGCCAGCAGTTTATCCGGGGGGCGGACCTACGAGCAGTACTTC.

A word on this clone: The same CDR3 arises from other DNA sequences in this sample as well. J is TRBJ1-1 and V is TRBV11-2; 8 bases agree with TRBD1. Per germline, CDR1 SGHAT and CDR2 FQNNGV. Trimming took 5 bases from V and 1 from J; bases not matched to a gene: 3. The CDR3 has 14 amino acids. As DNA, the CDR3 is TGTGCCAGCAGCCCCGGGACAGGGAACACTGAAGCTTTCTTT. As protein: CASSPGTGNTEAFF.

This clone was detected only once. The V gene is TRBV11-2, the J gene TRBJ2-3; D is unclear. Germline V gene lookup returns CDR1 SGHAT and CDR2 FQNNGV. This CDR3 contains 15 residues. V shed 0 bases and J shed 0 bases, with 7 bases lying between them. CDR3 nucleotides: TGTGCCAGCAGCTTAGAGCCTATCAGCACAGATACGCAGTATTTT. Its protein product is CASSLEPISTDTQYF.